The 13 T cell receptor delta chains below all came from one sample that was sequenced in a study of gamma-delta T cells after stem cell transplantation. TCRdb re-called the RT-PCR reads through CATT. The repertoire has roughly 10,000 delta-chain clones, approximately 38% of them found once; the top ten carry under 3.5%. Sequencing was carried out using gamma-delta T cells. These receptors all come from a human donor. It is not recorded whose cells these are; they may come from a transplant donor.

This CDR3 is CACDTISGLGLGDALGKLIF. In DNA, the CDR3 is TGTGCCTGTGACACTATTTCCGGACTCGGGCTGGGGGATGCCCTCGGGAAACTCATCTTT. V usage is TRDV2 and J usage is TRDJ1; 9 bases fit TRDD3. V shed 1 base, J shed 8 bases, and the junction held 25 bases outside the gene matches. Germline V gene lookup returns CDR1 GEAIGNYY and CDR2 EKD. The CDR3 has 20 residues.

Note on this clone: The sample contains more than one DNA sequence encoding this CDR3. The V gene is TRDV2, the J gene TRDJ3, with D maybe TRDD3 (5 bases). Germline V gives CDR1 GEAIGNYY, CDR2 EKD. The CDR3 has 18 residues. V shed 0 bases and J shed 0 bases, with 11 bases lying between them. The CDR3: CACDTGGGLSWDTRQMFF. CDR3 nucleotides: TGTGCCTGTGACACCGGCGGGGGTCTCTCCTGGGACACCCGACAGATGTTTTTC.

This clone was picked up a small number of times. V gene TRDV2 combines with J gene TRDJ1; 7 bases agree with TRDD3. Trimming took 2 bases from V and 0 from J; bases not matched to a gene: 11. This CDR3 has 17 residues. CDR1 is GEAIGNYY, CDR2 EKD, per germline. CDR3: CACDRLGAPRYTDKLIF. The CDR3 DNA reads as TGTGCCTGTGACAGGCTGGGGGCCCCCCGGTACACCGATAAACTCATCTTT.

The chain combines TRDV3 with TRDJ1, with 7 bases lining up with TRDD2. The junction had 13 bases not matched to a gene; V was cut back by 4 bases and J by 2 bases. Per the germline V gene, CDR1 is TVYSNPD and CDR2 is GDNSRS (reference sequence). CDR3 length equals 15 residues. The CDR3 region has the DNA TGTGCCTGCCGTCCTTCCTCACCACCAACCGATAAACTCATCTTT. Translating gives CACRPSSPPTDKLIF. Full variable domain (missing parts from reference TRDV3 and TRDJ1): CDKVTQSSPDQTVASGSEVVLLCTYDTVYSNPDLFWYRIRPDYSFQFVFYGDNSRSEGADFTQGRFSVKHILTQKAFHLVISPVRTEDSATYYCACRPSSPPTDKLIFGKGTRVTVEP.

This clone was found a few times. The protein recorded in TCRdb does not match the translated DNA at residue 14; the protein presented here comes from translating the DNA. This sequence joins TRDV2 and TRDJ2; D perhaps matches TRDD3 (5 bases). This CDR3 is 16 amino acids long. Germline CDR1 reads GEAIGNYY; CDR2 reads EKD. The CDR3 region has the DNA TGTGCCTGTGACAGGCGGGATCCCTCTCCAACAGCACAACACTTCTTT. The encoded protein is CACDRRDPSPTAQHFF.

The CDR3 loop reads CALGERQYWGITDKLIF. CDR3 nucleotide sequence: TGTGCTCTTGGGGAACGCCAGTACTGGGGGATAACCGATAAACTCATCTTT. The gene calls are TRDV1 and TRDJ1, with 11 bases matching TRDD3. The CDR3 is made up of 17 amino acids. V lost 1 base to trimming and J lost 2 bases; unmatched junction nucleotides: 6. Germline CDR1 is TSWWSYY and CDR2 is QGS.

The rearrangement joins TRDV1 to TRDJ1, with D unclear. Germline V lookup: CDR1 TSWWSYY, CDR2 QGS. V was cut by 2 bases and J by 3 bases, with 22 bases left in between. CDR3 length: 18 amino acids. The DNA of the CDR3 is TGTGCTCTTGGGGAATTATCACCCCCCTGGTTCGTAGCCGATAAACTCATCTTT. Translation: CALGELSPPWFVADKLIF.

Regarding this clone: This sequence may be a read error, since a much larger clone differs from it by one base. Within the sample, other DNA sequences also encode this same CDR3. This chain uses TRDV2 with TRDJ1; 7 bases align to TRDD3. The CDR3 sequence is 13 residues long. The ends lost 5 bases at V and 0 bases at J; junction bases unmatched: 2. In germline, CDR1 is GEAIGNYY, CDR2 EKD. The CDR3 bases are TGTGCCTGTGCAGGGGGATACACCGATAAACTCATCTTT. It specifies CACAGGYTDKLIF.

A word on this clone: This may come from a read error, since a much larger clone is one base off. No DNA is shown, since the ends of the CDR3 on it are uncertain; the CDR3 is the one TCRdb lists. The CDR3 here is CACAVGYTDKLIF. This chain connects TRDV2 to TRDJ1; no DNA check was done on the table's D call, TRDD3. Inclusive of both ends, the CDR3 amounts to 13 amino acids. In germline, CDR1 is GEAIGNYY, CDR2 EKD.

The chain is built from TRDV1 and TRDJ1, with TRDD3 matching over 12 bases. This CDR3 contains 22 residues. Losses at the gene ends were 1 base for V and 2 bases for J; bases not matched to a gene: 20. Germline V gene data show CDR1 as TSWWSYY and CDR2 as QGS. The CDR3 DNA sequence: TGTGCTCTTGGGGAACGTTCCGATCATTTCACTGGGGGATACCGGCGGACCGATAAACTCATCTTT. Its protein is CALGERSDHFTGGYRRTDKLIF.

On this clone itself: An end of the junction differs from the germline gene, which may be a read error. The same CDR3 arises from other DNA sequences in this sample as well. CDR3 DNA sequence: TGTGCCTGTGACTCGTCCTGGGTGGGGGATACCCAAAGCACCGATAAACTCATCTTC. Protein product: CACDSSWVGDTQSTDKLIF. The chain has TRDV2 and TRDJ1; 10 nucleotides agree with TRDD3. CDR3 length: 19 residues. CDR1 is GEAIGNYY, CDR2 EKD, per germline.

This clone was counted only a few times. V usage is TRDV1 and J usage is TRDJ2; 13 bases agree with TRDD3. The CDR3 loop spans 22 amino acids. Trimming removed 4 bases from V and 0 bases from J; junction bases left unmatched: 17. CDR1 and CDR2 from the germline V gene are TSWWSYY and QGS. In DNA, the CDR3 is TGTGCTCTTGGGGGTAGACCTCCCTACTGGGGGATACGCCCTCCTTTGACAGCACAACTCTTCTTT. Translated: CALGGRPPYWGIRPPLTAQLFF.

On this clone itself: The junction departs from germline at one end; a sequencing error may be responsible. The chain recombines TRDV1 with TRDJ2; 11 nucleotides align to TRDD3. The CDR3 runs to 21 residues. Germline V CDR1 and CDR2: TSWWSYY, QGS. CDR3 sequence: CALGEPLEWKWGIRGAAQLFF. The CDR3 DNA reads TGCGCTCTTGGGGAACCCCTAGAGTGGAAGTGGGGGATACGCGGGGCAGCACAACTCTTCTTT.